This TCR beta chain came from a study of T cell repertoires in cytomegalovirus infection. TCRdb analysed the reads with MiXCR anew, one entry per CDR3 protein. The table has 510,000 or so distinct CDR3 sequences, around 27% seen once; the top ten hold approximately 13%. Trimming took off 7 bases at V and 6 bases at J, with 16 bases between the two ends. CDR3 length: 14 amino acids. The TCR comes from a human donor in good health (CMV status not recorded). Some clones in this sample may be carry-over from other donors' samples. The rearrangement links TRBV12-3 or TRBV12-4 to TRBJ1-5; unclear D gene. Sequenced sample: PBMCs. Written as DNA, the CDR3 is TGTGCCAGCAAAAGCCTCAGGAGCGGTCAGCCCCAGCATTTT. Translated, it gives CASKSLRSGQPQHF.